The rows below give T cell receptor beta chains drawn from one sample of a study of CD8 T cells in Susac syndrome. TCRdb redid the calling of the immunoSEQ multiplex PCR reads with MiXCR, one entry per CDR3 protein. The sample gives some 160,000 distinct CDR3 sequences, just over 90% of which show up once; approximately 0.073% is in the top ten. Sequencing was carried out using CD4+ T cells from PBMCs. These receptor sequences come from a human donor in good health. The CDR3 runs from the conserved cysteine through the conserved F or W. D genes are given only for firm matches. Where a row states a size, it is once, few, many or the class of an expanded clone; other rows omit it.

TRBD2	TRBV20-1	once	TRBJ2-1	CSAPSFGGAQNEQFF	TGCAGTGCCCCTTCCTTCGGGGGGGCTCAAAATGAGCAGTTCTTC
TRBD2	TRBV12-3/TRBV12-4	-	TRBJ2-1	CASGVGAGVTYNEQFF	TGTGCCAGCGGAGTTGGAGCGGGAGTAACCTACAATGAGCAGTTCTTC
TRBD1	TRBV6-2/TRBV6-3	once	TRBJ2-2	CASTHGTGRKATGELFF	TGTGCCAGCACCCACGGGACAGGGCGCAAGGCCACCGGGGAGCTGTTTTTT
-	TRBV14	few	TRBJ2-7	CASSQVGTTCEQYF	TGTGCCAGCAGCCAAGTAGGGACAACTTGCGAGCAGTACTTC
TRBD2	TRBV4-3	-	TRBJ2-5	CASSQDGTSGQETQYF	TGCGCCAGCAGCCAAGATGGGACTAGCGGCCAAGAGACCCAGTACTTC
-	TRBV6-2/TRBV6-3	-	TRBJ2-1	CASSFSVGGYNEQFF	TGTGCCAGCAGTTTTTCGGTAGGCGGCTACAATGAGCAGTTCTTC
-	TRBV7-2	-	TRBJ1-2	CASSQKLGYGYTF	TGTGCCAGCAGCCAAAAGTTGGGCTATGGCTACACCTTC
TRBD1	TRBV25-1	-	TRBJ2-2	CASRRDRGNTGELFF	TGTGCCAGCAGAAGAGACAGGGGGAACACCGGGGAGCTGTTTTTT
-	TRBV2	-	TRBJ1-2	CASRVSAGDGYTF	TGTGCCAGCAGGGTCTCGGCAGGGGATGGCTACACCTTC
TRBD1	TRBV10-3	-	TRBJ1-1	CAISGQGLNTEAFF	TGTGCCATCAGCGGACAGGGCCTGAACACTGAAGCTTTCTTT
-	TRBV3-1	once	TRBJ1-2	CASSQGPSGERGGYTF	TGTGCCAGCAGCCAAGGGCCCTCAGGGGAGAGAGGTGGCTACACCTTC
TRBD1	TRBV19	-	TRBJ2-7	CASSIRQGVEWQYF	TGTGCCAGTAGTATACGACAGGGGGTGGAATGGCAGTACTTC
TRBD1	TRBV15	-	TRBJ2-1	CATSRGWDRGRGNEQFF	TGTGCCACCAGCAGAGGTTGGGACAGGGGGAGGGGGAATGAGCAGTTCTTC
-	TRBV5-1	-	TRBJ1-4	CASSLGQATTNEKLFF	TGCGCCAGCAGCTTAGGGCAGGCGACAACTAATGAAAAACTGTTTTTT
TRBD1	TRBV10-1	-	TRBJ2-2	CASSDPTGSGELFF	TGCGCCAGCAGTGACCCGACAGGGAGCGGGGAGCTGTTTTTT
TRBD1	TRBV12-3/TRBV12-4	once	TRBJ2-5	CASSLRTGGFLETQYF	TGTGCCAGCAGCCTCCGGACAGGGGGCTTTTTGGAGACCCAGTACTTC
TRBD1	TRBV7-9	-	TRBJ1-3	CASRTGSSGNTIYF	TGTGCCAGCAGGACAGGGAGCTCTGGAAACACCATATATTTT
-	TRBV6-2/TRBV6-3	-	TRBJ2-5	CASRLTMTSIETQYF	TGTGCCAGCAGGCTCACCATGACTAGTATAGAGACCCAGTACTTC
-	TRBV19	-	TRBJ2-3	CASTQGTDTQYF	TGTGCCAGTACTCAGGGCACAGATACGCAGTATTTT
-	TRBV4-1	-	TRBJ2-7	CASSQDWKGRVNDEQYF	TGCGCCAGCAGCCAAGATTGGAAGGGCAGGGTCAACGACGAGCAGTACTTC
TRBD2	TRBV30	-	TRBJ2-2	CAWSLAGRRAGELFF	TGTGCCTGGAGTTTAGCGGGAAGGAGGGCCGGGGAGCTGTTTTTT
-	TRBV2	-	TRBJ2-5	CASSAIETQYF	TGTGCCAGCAGTGCCATAGAGACCCAGTACTTC
TRBD1	TRBV12-3/TRBV12-4	-	TRBJ2-7	CASSLALTGGYEQYF	TGTGCCAGCAGTTTAGCCCTGACAGGGGGCTACGAGCAGTACTTC
TRBD1	TRBV4-3	-	TRBJ1-1	CASSQETRGTEAFF	TGCGCCAGCAGCCAAGAGACCAGGGGGACTGAAGCTTTCTTT
TRBD1	TRBV29-1	once	TRBJ1-2	CSVGDRAYGYTF	TGCAGCGTTGGGGACAGGGCCTATGGCTACACCTTC
TRBD1	TRBV30	-	TRBJ2-2	CAWSGTGGSRVFF	TGTGCCTGGAGTGGGACAGGGGGCTCTCGGGTGTTTTTT
-	TRBV2	-	TRBJ2-2	CASSQQGRVGELFF	TGTGCCAGCAGCCAGCAGGGGCGGGTCGGGGAGCTGTTTTTT
-	TRBV4-3	-	TRBJ1-6	CASSQEASYNSPLHF	TGCGCCAGCAGCCAAGAAGCGTCATATAATTCACCCCTCCACTTT
-	TRBV7-3	-	TRBJ2-5	CASSLTGRQQETQYF	TGTGCCAGCAGCTTAACTGGGCGGCAACAAGAGACCCAGTACTTC
-	TRBV20-1	once	TRBJ1-3	CSAHKISGNTIYF	TGCAGTGCGCACAAGATCTCTGGAAACACCATATATTTT
-	TRBV11-2	-	TRBJ1-2	CASSLIPDSLYGYTF	TGTGCCAGCAGCTTAATCCCGGACAGTTTGTATGGCTACACCTTC
-	TRBV6-1	-	TRBJ2-3	CASSDPPRATDTQYF	TGTGCCAGCAGTGACCCCCCGCGGGCCACAGATACGCAGTATTTT
-	TRBV29-1	-	TRBJ2-2	CIPGSAANTGELFF	TGCATTCCCGGGAGTGCTGCGAACACCGGGGAGCTGTTTTTT
TRBD2	TRBV20-1	-	TRBJ2-3	CSAPTAPGTSGGRSTDTQYF	TGCAGTGCTCCGACGGCCCCCGGGACTAGCGGGGGGAGATCCACAGATACGCAGTATTTT
-	TRBV9	-	TRBJ1-1	CASSYAGGNTEAFF	TGTGCCAGCAGCTATGCTGGGGGGAACACTGAAGCTTTCTTT
-	TRBV19	-	TRBJ2-7	CASSPSRTEFYEQYF	TGTGCCAGTAGTCCTTCTAGGACAGAGTTCTACGAGCAGTACTTC
-	TRBV6-2/TRBV6-3	-	TRBJ1-5	CASSLLQDSNQPQHF	TGTGCCAGCAGTCTCCTCCAAGATAGCAATCAGCCCCAGCATTTT
-	TRBV5-1	once	TRBJ2-1	CASSLDQNNEQFF	TGCGCCAGCAGCTTGGACCAGAACAATGAGCAGTTCTTC
-	TRBV29-1	-	TRBJ2-3	CSVGGSPTDTQYF	TGCAGCGTTGGGGGCAGTCCCACAGATACGCAGTATTTT
-	TRBV4-3	-	TRBJ1-4	CASSQEISEKLFF	TGCGCCAGCAGCCAAGAAATATCTGAAAAACTGTTTTTT
TRBD2	TRBV2	-	TRBJ2-4	CASRERDYNIQYF	TGTGCCAGCAGGGAACGGGACTACAACATTCAGTACTTC
TRBD1	TRBV19	-	TRBJ1-5	CASSIGTGRNQPQHF	TGTGCCAGTAGTATAGGGACAGGGAGGAATCAGCCCCAGCATTTT
TRBD1	TRBV5-5	-	TRBJ2-6	CASSFRDSYASGANVLTF	TGTGCCAGCAGTTTCCGGGACAGCTACGCCTCTGGGGCCAACGTCCTGACTTTC
TRBD1	TRBV11-3	-	TRBJ2-1	CASSLDGTGGNEQFF	TGTGCCAGCAGCTTAGATGGGACAGGGGGCAATGAGCAGTTCTTC
-	TRBV24-1	-	TRBJ2-1	CATSDLPGQQFF	TGTGCCACCAGCGATTTGCCGGGACAGCAGTTCTTC
TRBD2	TRBV3-1	-	TRBJ2-5	CASNFPGLGSETQYF	TGTGCCAGCAACTTTCCGGGACTAGGCTCGGAGACCCAGTACTTC
-	TRBV6-5	-	TRBJ2-3	CASSYYANPQDTQYF	TGTGCCAGCAGTTACTATGCGAATCCCCAAGATACGCAGTATTTT
-	TRBV20-1	-	TRBJ2-1	CSASSENEQFF	TGCAGTGCTAGTAGCGAGAATGAGCAGTTCTTC
-	TRBV30	-	TRBJ2-1	CAWRNPGLWVEQFF	TGTGCCTGGAGAAACCCGGGCCTCTGGGTCGAGCAGTTCTTC
-	TRBV12-5	-	TRBJ2-3	CASGRSDTQYF	TGTGCTAGTGGGCGTTCAGATACGCAGTATTTT
TRBD1	TRBV6-2/TRBV6-3	-	TRBJ2-7	CASSYNMGQDSSYEQYF	TGTGCCAGCAGTTACAACATGGGACAGGATAGCTCCTACGAGCAGTACTTC